This T cell receptor (beta chain) was retrieved from a study of blood T cell repertoires in COVID-19. The CDR3 loop spans 15 amino acids. Per the germline V gene, CDR1 is LNHNV and CDR2 is YYDKDF (reference sequence). After removal of 1 base from V and 2 bases from J, the junction contained 5 bases not matched to a gene. This clone has a handful of counts. Within the sample, other DNA sequences also encode this same CDR3. The table came from immunoSEQ multiplex PCR; TCRdb's copy has only in-frame clones and leaves some out. The sample lists roughly 250,000 clones; roughly 88% were seen once. Sequences were obtained from peripheral blood. The sequence derives from a human donor with COVID-19, enrolled during active disease. The donor label of this sample is uncertain. J is TRBJ2-7 and V is TRBV15, with 7 nucleotides matching TRBD2. CDR3 region: CATSRVPSGTYEQYF. CDR3 nucleotide sequence: TGTGCCACCAGCAGAGTTCCTAGCGGAACCTACGAGCAGTACTTC.